The clone carrying this T cell receptor (beta chain) was seen only once. No antigen is known for it. This sample is part of a study of cytomegalovirus exposure and HLA in healthy donors. Study in general: Findings of an earlier analysis included more than 90 million unique TCR beta sequences from around 180 million T cells. Samples from HLA-typed donors yielded about 85 million unique TCRs in an early data release. Points from the study as a whole: Looking again later, the authors saw that most CMV-associated TCR beta chains seemed HLA-restricted.

60 Vbeta and 13 Jbeta primers were used in PCR. The method was immunoSEQ multiplex PCR; TCRdb's version includes in-frame clones alone and lacks a portion of them. The profile shows about 190,000 clones, around 81% of them singletons. From germline, CDR1 is MNHEY and CDR2 SMNVEV (reference sequence). The ends were cut back, 3 bases at V and 2 bases at J, with 10 bases in the middle. CDR3 length: 14 residues. V gene TRBV27 combines with J gene TRBJ1-1, with D possibly being TRBD1 (6 bases). The TCR was taken from a woman younger than 30 in good health and CMV-seropositive. Input material: PBMCs. The CDR3 region is CASSFGRGNTEAFF. The CDR3 nucleotides read TGTGCCAGCAGTTTTGGCAGGGGAAACACTGAAGCTTTCTTT.